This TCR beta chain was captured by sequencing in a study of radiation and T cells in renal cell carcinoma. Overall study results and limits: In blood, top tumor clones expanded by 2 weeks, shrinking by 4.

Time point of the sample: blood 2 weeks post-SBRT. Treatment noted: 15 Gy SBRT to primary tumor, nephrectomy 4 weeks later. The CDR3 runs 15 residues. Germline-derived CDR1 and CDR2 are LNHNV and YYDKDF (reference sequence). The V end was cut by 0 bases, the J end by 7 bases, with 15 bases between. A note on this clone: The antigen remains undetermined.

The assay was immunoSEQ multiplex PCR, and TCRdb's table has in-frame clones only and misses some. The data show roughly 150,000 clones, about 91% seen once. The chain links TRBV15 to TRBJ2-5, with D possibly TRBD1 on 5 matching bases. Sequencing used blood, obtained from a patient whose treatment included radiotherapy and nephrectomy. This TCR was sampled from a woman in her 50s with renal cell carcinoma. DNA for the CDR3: TGTGCCACCAGCAGAGAGCAGGGTGAAGATGGGACCCAGTACTTC. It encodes CATSREQGEDGTQYF. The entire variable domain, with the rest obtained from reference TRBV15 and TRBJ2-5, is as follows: DAMVIQNPRYQVTQFGKPVTLSCSQTLNHNVMYWYQQKSSQAPKLLFHYYDKDFNNEADTPDNFQSRRPNTSFCFLDIRSPGLGDTAMYLCATSREQGEDGTQYFGPGTRLLVL.